The rows below give T cell receptor beta chains drawn from one sample of a study of shared clonotypes between healthy human individuals. Measured with immunoSEQ multiplex PCR; TCRdb has only the in-frame clones, and not every one. The profile shows fewer than 200,000 clones, 90% to 95% of them singletons. Sample: naive CD4+ T cells sorted from blood. The receptors shown here come from a woman younger than 45 in good health. The CDR3 runs from the conserved cysteine through the conserved F or W. D genes are given only for firm matches. Rows give clone size only sometimes, using once, few, many, or a class for an expanded clone.

j_gene | abundance | v_gene | len | d_gene | CDR3nt | CDR3aa
TRBJ2-7 | . | TRBV7-7 | 14 | . | TGTGCCAGCAGCTCCCCGGCATTGGTCTACGAGCAGTACTTC | CASSSPALVYEQYF
TRBJ1-4 | . | TRBV14 | 16 | TRBD1 | TGTGCCAGCAGCCAAGATACGGGACAGGGAAATGAAAAACTGTTTTTT | CASSQDTGQGNEKLFF
TRBJ2-7 | . | TRBV28 | 17 | TRBD2 | TGTGCCAGCAGTTTAGGGCTAGCGGGAGGGCTGTATAGAGAGCAGTACTTC | CASSLGLAGGLYREQYF
TRBJ2-7 | once | TRBV7-2 | 17 | TRBD2 | TGTGCCAGCAGCTTAGCTAGCGGGAGGGCGAGCTCCTACGAGCAGTACTTC | CASSLASGRASSYEQYF
TRBJ2-5 | once | TRBV30 | 15 | . | TGTGCCTGGAGTGTAGGCGGGAGTCAGGGGGAGACCCAGTACTTC | CAWSVGGSQGETQYF
TRBJ2-6 | . | TRBV4-1 | 16 | . | TGCGCCAGCAGCCAAGGACGGACCTCTGGGGCCAACGTCCTGACTTTC | CASSQGRTSGANVLTF
TRBJ2-3 | . | TRBV7-8 | 11 | . | TGTGCCAGCAGCCAAAAAGCTGCGCAGTATTTT | CASSQKAAQYF
TRBJ2-7 | once | TRBV21-1 | 20 | . | TGTGCCAGCAGGTTGGGTCGGGGAGGTCGTTCTAGCGGGAGGGCGTACGAGCAGTACTTC | CASRLGRGGRSSGRAYEQYF
TRBJ2-7 | few | TRBV27 | 9 | . | TGTGCCAGCAGTTACGAGCAGTACTTC | CASSYEQYF
TRBJ2-7 | . | TRBV5-1 | 18 | TRBD2 | TGCGCCAGCAGCTTATCGGTGGGCGGGAGGGCCACTCACTACGAGCAGTACTTC | CASSLSVGGRATHYEQYF
TRBJ1-5 | . | TRBV19 | 12 | . | TGTGCCAGCGGGCAGGGCAATCAGCCCCAGCATTTT | CASGQGNQPQHF
TRBJ2-1 | . | TRBV7-9 | 14 | . | TGTGCCAGCCACGACGATAGCTCCTACAATGAGCAGTTCTTC | CASHDDSSYNEQFF
TRBJ1-1 | . | TRBV28 | 15 | . | TGTGCCAGCAGTCTAGACCAGGTGATGAACACTGAAGCTTTCTTT | CASSLDQVMNTEAFF
TRBJ2-6 | . | TRBV10-3 | 14 | . | TGTGCCATCGGGGCTTCGTCTGGGGCCAACGTCCTGACTTTC | CAIGASSGANVLTF
TRBJ1-1 | . | TRBV28 | 14 | . | TGTGCCAGCAGTGCCGCCCCCTTAAACACTGAAGCTTTCTTT | CASSAAPLNTEAFF
TRBJ2-7 | . | TRBV18 | 15 | . | TGTGCCAGCTCACCATCCAAACCAGAGAAGGGGGAGCAGTACTTC | CASSPSKPEKGEQYF
TRBJ1-5 | . | TRBV27 | 14 | TRBD1 | TGTGCCAGCAGTTTAACAGGGGGTGTTCAGCCCCAGCATTTT | CASSLTGGVQPQHF